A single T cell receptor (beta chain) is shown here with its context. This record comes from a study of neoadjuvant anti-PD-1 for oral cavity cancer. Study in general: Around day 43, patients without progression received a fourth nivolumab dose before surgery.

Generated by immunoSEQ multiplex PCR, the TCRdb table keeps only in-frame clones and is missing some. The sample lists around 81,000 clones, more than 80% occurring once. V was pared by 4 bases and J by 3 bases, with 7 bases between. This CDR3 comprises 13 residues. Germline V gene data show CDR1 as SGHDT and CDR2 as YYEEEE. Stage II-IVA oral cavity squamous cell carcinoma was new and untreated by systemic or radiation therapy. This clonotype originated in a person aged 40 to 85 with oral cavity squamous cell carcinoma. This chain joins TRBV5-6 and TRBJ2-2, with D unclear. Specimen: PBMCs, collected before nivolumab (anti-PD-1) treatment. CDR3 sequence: CASSKQYTGELFF. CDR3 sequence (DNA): TGTGCCAGCAGCAAGCAGTACACCGGGGAGCTGTTTTTT.